This TCR beta chain was profiled in a study of blood T cell repertoires in COVID-19. Looking at the study overall: The United States, Italy and Spain supplied acute and convalescent COVID-19 samples.

Per the study methods: Nucleated cell counts were estimated from reference gene primer amplification. Using immunoSEQ multiplex PCR, the repertoire was profiled, and TCRdb retains in-frame clones only, with some absent. That table furnishes V, J and clone size, whereas the DNA furnished D and trimming. Among over 200,000 clones listed, about four fifths were seen once. V was trimmed by 10 bases and J by 0 bases, leaving 19 bases between them. This CDR3 contains 16 residues. Germline values: CDR1 LGHDT, CDR2 YNNKEL (reference sequence). Participants spanned ages about 18 to 90 years and resided in about two dozen US areas. Participants' own reports of clinical history determined their cohort assignment.

The sequenced sample consisted of PBMCs or T cells enriched from blood (not recorded which). The sequence came from a woman in her thirties or forties who had recovered from COVID-19. The chain combines TRBV3-1 (or the pseudogene TRBV3-2) with TRBJ1-3, with D possibly matching TRBD1 (5 bases). The CDR3 DNA reads TGTGCCACCCGTCTAGGCGGGGCGAGCTCTGGAAACACCATATATTTT. This encodes CATRLGGASSGNTIYF.